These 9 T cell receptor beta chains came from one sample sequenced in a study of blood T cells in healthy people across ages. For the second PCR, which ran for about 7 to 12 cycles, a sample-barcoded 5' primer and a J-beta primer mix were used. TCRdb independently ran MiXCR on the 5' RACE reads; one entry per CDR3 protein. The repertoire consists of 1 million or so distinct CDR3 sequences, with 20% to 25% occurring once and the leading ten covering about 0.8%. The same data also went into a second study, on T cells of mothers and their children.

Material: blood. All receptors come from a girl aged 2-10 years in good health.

The CDR3 nucleotides are TGTGCCAGCAGCCTTGATCCGGGACAGGGGACGATTCAAGAGACCCAGTACTTC. Amino acids: CASSLDPGQGTIQETQYF. This chain connects TRBV7-3 to TRBJ2-5, with 10 bases that match TRBD1. V was clipped by 5 bases and J by 2 bases; unmatched bases: 14. The CDR3 extends over 18 amino acids. Looked up from germline, CDR1 is SGHTA and CDR2 is FQGTGA.

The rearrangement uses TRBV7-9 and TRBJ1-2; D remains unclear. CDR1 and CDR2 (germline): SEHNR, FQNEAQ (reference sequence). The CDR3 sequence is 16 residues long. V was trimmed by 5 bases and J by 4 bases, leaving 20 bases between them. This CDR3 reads CASSPVGSLPTYGYTF. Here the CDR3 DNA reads TGTGCCAGCAGCCCAGTCGGGTCCCTCCCTACCTATGGCTACACCTTC.

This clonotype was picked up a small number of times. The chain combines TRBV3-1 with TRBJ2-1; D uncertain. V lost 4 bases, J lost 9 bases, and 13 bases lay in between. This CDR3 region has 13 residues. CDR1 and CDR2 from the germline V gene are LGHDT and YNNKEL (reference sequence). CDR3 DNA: TGTGCCAGCAGCCTCGGCCGGATGATTGAGCAGTTCTTC. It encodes CASSLGRMIEQFF.

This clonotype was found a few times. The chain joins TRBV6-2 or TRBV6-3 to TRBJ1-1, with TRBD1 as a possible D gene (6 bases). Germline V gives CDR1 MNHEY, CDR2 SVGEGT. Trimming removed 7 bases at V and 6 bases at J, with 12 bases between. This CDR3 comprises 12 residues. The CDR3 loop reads CASTSGVPEAFF. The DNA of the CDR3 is TGTGCCAGCACCTCAGGGGTCCCTGAAGCTTTCTTT.

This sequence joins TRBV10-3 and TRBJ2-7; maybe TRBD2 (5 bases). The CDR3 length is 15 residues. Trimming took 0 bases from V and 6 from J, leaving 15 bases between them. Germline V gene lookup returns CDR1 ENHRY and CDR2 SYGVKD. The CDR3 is CAISESSTGIGEQYF. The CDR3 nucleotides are TGTGCCATCAGTGAGTCGAGTACGGGAATAGGCGAGCAGTACTTC.

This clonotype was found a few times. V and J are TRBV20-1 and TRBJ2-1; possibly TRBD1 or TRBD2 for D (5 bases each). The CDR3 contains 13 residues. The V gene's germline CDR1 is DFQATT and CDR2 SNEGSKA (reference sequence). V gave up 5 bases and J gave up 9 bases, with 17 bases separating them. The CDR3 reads CSAARGVGGEQFF. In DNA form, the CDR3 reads TGCAGTGCTGCTCGAGGGGTAGGCGGTGAGCAGTTCTTC.

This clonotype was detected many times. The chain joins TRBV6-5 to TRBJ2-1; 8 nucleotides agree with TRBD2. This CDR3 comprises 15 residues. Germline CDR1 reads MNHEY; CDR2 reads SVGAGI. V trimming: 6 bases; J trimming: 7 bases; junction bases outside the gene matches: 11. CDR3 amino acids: CASRQPGGPGNEQFF. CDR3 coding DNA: TGTGCCAGCAGACAACCGGGGGGGCCAGGAAATGAGCAGTTCTTC.

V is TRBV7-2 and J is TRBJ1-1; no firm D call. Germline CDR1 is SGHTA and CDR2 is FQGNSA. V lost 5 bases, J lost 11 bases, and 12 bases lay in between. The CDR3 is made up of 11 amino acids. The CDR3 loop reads CASSVGAMAFF. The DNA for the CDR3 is TGTGCCAGCAGCGTCGGCGCAATGGCTTTCTTT.

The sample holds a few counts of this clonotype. DNA of the CDR3: TGTGCCAGCACCAGGGGACCCTATAATTCACCCCTCCACTTT. It specifies CASTRGPYNSPLHF. The chain combines TRBV27 with TRBJ1-6, with TRBD1 as a possible D gene (6 bases). V was pared by 7 bases and J by 2 bases, with 9 bases between. Germline lookup yields CDR1 MNHEY and CDR2 SMNVEV (reference sequence). CDR3 length: 14 residues.